This TCR beta chain was profiled in a study of Graves' ophthalmopathy and Graves' hyperthyroidism. The CDR3 covers 13 residues. Germline V gene sequence: CDR1 MNHEY, CDR2 SVGEGT. Trimming left V 5 bases short and J 5 bases short, with 10 bases between. The authors amplified TCR beta CDR3 regions, and they did so from RNA transcripts for repertoire sequencing. The library came from an HTBI-primed first-round RT-PCR and a second-round multiplex PCR. TCRdb fed the multiplex PCR reads into MiXCR, producing one record per CDR3 protein. Here the sample spans under 350,000 distinct CDR3 sequences, roughly 16% being singletons. This clonotype was seen at least ten times.

The sequenced material came from peripheral blood. The receptor comes from an adult man with Graves' ophthalmopathy. This chain joins TRBV6-2 or TRBV6-3 and TRBJ2-4, with a possible D match to TRBD1 (6 bases). CDR3 sequence reads: CASSGQNQNIQYF. CDR3 sequence (DNA): TGTGCCAGCAGTGGACAGAATCAAAACATTCAGTACTTC.